This record covers a single T cell receptor beta chain. This clonotype was counted a few times. No antigen is known for it. Base qualities are not at hand, and no much larger clone is one base apart. The data were produced on an Illumina NovaSeq 6000. Synthesis of TCR cDNA relied on 5'RACE template switching, a step that introduced a universal primer site along with unique molecular identifiers. cDNA synthesis was primed from both the TCR alpha and TCR beta constant segments. Two PCR steps were used to amplify libraries, with sample barcodes and sequencing adapters being added in the second step. Sequencing of the libraries was done on either Illumina HiSeq 2500 (2x100 bp) or NovaSeq (2x150 bp). For the original study's pipeline: Reads were demultiplexed and collapsed into UMI consensus sequences with MIGEC, and V(D)J alignment was performed with MiXCR. Vaccine-responding clonotypes were defined with edgeR using replicate PBMC samples, requiring FDR below 0.01 and a log2 fold change above 5 up to day 15. CD4 or CD8 identity was assigned to each bulk clonotype according to whether the clonotype was present at higher abundance in the sequenced CD4 repertoire or the sequenced CD8 repertoire. TCRdb cleaned the public reads at Q25 with fastp, built clones with MiXCR and kept in-frame beta chains. Duplicate CDR3 protein sequences are folded into a single record with the most common DNA and genes. V and J calls and clone size were set by TCRdb, not the authors. The sample yields some 400,000 distinct CDR3 sequences; 18% were counted once. The top ten constitute over 15% of the sample.

The V end loses 3 bases and the J end loses 6 bases, and a stretch of 12 bases separates them. CDR1 SEHNR and CDR2 FQNEAQ are derived from the germline V gene (reference sequence). The CDR3 numbers 15 residues from cysteine through phenylalanine. Only the CDR3 part of the read is kept: 45 bases, read in frame from the first base. The data are from a study of T cells after yellow fever vaccination (dated by TCRdb to between 2017 and 2020). The study in broad terms: The SMART-Seq v4 Ultra Low Input RNA kit was used to prepare libraries from fractions with low cell numbers. To follow T-cell clones before and after primary and booster YFV17D yellow fever vaccination, bulk TCR alpha and beta repertoires were sequenced over time. The cohort comprised two healthy male donors, one aged 18 to 30 and one aged 30 to 40 years. Blood samples were taken at several timepoints before and after primary and secondary immunization, and bulk PBMC replicates and cell subsets were isolated.

The full study reports these points: After the booster, most of the clones that had expanded following primary vaccination were detected again (roughly 97% of CD4 and around 87% of CD8), which suggests that memory was broadly maintained. The study included only two donors, which limits how far the findings can be generalized. The secondary T-cell response was weaker than the primary response but faster, peaking on day 5 instead of day 15. Computational filtering was needed because FACS-sorted repertoires could contain abundant contaminating clonotypes from the bulk population. A small share of clonotypes was detected in both CD4 and CD8 compartments, with the overlap likely arising from convergent recombination.

The sample's treatment or condition, from its label and the paper: live attenuated yellow fever vaccine strain. Two biological replicates of bulk PBMCs were collected at each blood-draw timepoint. A standard Ficoll-Paque protocol was used to isolate PBMCs from peripheral blood. TriZol was used to extract RNA from bulk PBMCs, from CD4 and CD8 fractions, and from dextramer-positive and dextramer-negative fractions. The sample was PBMCs, taken before the yellow fever booster vaccination. The chain is encoded by TRBV7-9 joined to TRBJ1-6; a tentative D match to TRBD1 spans 6 bases. The sequence came from a man aged 18-30 years who received the YFV17D yellow fever vaccine. The CDR3 protein: CASSFSGHLNSPLHF. The DNA sequence reads TGTGCCAGCAGCTTCTCGGGACATCTTAATTCACCCCTCCACTTT.